Sequencing of this T cell receptor (beta chain) was carried out in a study of blood T cell repertoires in COVID-19. At the level of the study: Both acute and convalescent COVID-19 samples were obtained from the United States, Italy and Spain. PBMCs, B-cell-depleted T cells, or T cells provided the cDNA or gDNA that made up the material.

As handled by the study authors: Estimates of nucleated cell counts were drawn from the amplification of reference gene primers. Data came from immunoSEQ multiplex PCR; TCRdb stores just in-frame clones and leaves some out. Clonal size and the V and J genes are those of that table, whereas D and trimming came from the DNA. Altogether around 140,000 clones are present, approximately 90% being singletons, with the ten largest covering around 18%. This clone came up once. The CDR3 runs to 13 residues. V shed 2 bases, J shed 5 bases, and the junction held 2 bases outside the gene matches. Germline-derived CDR1 and CDR2 are MNHEY and SVGAGI.

The chain uses TRBV6-5 and TRBJ1-2; TRBD1 matches at 7 bases. The TCR sequence derives from a man in his fifties with active or convalescent COVID-19. Source material: peripheral blood. The CDR3 nucleotides are TGTGCCAGCAGTTACGGGACAGATTATGGCTACACCTTC. Amino acids: CASSYGTDYGYTF.